This T cell receptor beta chain was observed in a study of CD8 T cells in Susac syndrome. Study-wide background: Among sequenced Susac syndrome patients, about six had active disease and about eight were in remission. When blood was drawn, patients with Susac syndrome were on intravenous immunoglobulin alone, on corticosteroids, or therapy-naive.

Reverse transcription of roughly 0.5 to 1 ug RNA used random hexamers. One entry per CDR3 protein, called by TCRdb with MiXCR from the immunoSEQ multiplex PCR reads. Of under 300,000 distinct CDR3 sequences listed, 90% to 97% were seen once; the top ten hold under 0.12%. CDR3 length: 15 amino acids. V lost 6 bases and J lost 3; bases outside the gene matches: 10. Germline-derived CDR1 and CDR2 are SEHNR and FQNEAQ (reference sequence). This clonotype showed up just once. J is TRBJ2-7 and V is TRBV7-9; 8 bases align to TRBD2. The sample comprised CD4+ T cells from PBMCs. The receptor comes from a human donor with Susac syndrome. The CDR3 sequence is CASSEPERGNYEQYF. The CDR3 DNA reads TGTGCCAGCAGTGAACCGGAGCGGGGGAACTACGAGCAGTACTTC.